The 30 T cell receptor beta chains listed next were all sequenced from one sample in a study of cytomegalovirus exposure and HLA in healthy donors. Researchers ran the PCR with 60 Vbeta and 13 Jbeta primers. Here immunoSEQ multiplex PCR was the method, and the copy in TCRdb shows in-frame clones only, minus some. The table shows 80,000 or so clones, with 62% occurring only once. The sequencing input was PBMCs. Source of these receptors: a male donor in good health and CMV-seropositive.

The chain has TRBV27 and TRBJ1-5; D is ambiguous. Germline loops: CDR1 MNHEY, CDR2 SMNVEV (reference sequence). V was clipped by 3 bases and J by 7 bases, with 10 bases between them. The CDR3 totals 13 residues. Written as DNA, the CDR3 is TGTGCCAGCAGTTTGGGCAAACAACAGCCCCAGCATTTT. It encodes CASSLGKQQPQHF.

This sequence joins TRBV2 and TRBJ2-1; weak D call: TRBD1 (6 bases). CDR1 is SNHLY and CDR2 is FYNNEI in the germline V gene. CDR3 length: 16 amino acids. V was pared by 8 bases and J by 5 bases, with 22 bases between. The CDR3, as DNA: TGTGCCAGCCCGAGAGACGGGACAAGAGGGGACAATGAGCAGTTCTTC. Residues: CASPRDGTRGDNEQFF.

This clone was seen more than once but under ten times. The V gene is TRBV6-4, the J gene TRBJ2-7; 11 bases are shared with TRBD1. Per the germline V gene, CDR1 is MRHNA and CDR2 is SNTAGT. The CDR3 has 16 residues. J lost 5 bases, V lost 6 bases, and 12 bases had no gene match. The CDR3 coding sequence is TGTGCCAGCAGCCCCCAATGGGGACAGGGGGTGCACGAGCAGTACTTC. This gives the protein CASSPQWGQGVHEQYF.

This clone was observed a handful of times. The CDR3 bases are TGTGCCAGCAGTTCGACAGGGGAGCAGTACTTC. This encodes CASSSTGEQYF. The chain couples TRBV6-6 to TRBJ2-7, with TRBD1 matching 7 bases. Germline CDR1 MNHNY, CDR2 SVGAGI (reference sequence). The CDR3 totals 11 residues. J lost 7 bases, V lost 4 bases, and 1 base had no gene match.

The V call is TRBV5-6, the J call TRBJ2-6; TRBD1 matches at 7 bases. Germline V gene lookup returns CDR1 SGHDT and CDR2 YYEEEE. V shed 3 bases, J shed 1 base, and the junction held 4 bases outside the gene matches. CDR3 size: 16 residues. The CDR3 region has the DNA TGTGCCAGCAGCTCGACAGGGCGTTCTGGGGCCAACGTCCTGACTTTC. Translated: CASSSTGRSGANVLTF.

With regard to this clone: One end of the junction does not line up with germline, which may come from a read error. This CDR3 is CASSFNNEAFF. DNA for the CDR3: TGTGCCAGCAGTTTCAACAATGAAGCTTTCTTT. J is TRBJ1-1 and V is TRBV27; no clear D gene. The length of the CDR3 is 11 residues. Germline CDR1 MNHEY, CDR2 SMNVEV (reference sequence).

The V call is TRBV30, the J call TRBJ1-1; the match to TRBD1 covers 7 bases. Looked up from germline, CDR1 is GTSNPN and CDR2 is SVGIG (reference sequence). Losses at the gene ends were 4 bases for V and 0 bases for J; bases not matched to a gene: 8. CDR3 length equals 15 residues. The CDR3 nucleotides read TGTGCCTGGAATGAGGGGGCAGGAATGAACACTGAAGCTTTCTTT. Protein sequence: CAWNEGAGMNTEAFF.

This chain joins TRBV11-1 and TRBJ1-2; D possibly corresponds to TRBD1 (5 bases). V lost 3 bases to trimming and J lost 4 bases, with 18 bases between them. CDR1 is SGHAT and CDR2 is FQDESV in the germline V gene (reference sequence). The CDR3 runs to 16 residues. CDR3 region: CASSFGGEGDGYGYTF. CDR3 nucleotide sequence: TGTGCCAGCAGCTTCGGGGGAGAAGGGGATGGCTATGGCTACACCTTC.

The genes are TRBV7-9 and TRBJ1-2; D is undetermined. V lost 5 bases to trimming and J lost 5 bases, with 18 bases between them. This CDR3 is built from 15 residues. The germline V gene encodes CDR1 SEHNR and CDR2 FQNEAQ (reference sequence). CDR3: CASSPRAAGRYGYTF. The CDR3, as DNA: TGTGCCAGCAGCCCTAGGGCTGCTGGGAGATATGGCTACACCTTC.

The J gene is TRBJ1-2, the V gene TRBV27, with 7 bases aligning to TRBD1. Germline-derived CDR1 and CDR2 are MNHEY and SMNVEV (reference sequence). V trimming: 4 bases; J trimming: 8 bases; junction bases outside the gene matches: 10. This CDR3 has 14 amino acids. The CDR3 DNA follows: TGTGCCAGCAGTTCAAGGGGGCCGAAGGACGGCTACACCTTC. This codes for CASSSRGPKDGYTF.

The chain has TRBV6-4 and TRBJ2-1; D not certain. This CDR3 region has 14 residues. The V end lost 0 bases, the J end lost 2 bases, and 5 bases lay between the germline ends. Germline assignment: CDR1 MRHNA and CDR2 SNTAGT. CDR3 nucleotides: TGTGCCAGCAGTGACTCGGCTGCCTACAATGAGCAGTTCTTC. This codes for CASSDSAAYNEQFF.

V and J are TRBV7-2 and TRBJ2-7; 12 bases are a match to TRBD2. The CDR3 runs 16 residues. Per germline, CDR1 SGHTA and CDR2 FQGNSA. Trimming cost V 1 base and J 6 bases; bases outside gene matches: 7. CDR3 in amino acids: CASSLDGGLAGSEQYF. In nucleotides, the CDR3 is TGTGCCAGCAGCTTAGATGGAGGACTAGCGGGATCCGAGCAGTACTTC.

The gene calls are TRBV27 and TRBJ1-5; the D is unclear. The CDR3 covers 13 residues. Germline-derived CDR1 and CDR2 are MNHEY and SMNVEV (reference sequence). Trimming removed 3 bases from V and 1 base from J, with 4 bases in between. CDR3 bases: TGTGCCAGCAGTTTCGAGAGCAATCAGCCCCAGCATTTT. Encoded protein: CASSFESNQPQHF.

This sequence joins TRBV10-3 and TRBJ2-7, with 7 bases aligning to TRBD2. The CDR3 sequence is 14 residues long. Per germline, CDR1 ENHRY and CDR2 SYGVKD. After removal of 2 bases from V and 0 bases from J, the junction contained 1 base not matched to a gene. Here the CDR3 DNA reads TGTGCCATCAGTGAGCGGGAGGACTCCTACGAGCAGTACTTC. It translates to CAISEREDSYEQYF.

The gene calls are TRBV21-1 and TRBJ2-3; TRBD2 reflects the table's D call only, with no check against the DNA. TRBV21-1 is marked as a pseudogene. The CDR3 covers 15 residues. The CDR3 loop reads CASSLSGGVPLPKYF. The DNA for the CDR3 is TGTGCCAGCAGCCTTAGCGGGGGCGTCCCCTTACCGAAGTATTTT.

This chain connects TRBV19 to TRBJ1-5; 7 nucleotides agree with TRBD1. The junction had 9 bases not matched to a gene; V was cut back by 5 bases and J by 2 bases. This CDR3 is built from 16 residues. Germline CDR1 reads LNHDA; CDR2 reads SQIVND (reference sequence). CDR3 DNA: TGTGCCAGTAGTGCCAACCAGGGGGTCGGCAATCAGCCCCAGCATTTT. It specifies CASSANQGVGNQPQHF.

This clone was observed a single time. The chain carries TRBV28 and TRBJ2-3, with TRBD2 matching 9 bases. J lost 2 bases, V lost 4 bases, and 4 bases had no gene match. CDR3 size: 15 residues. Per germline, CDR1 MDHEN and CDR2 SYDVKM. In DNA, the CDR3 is TGTGCCAGCAGTTCAACTAGCGGGCCCACAGATACGCAGTATTTT. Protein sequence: CASSSTSGPTDTQYF.

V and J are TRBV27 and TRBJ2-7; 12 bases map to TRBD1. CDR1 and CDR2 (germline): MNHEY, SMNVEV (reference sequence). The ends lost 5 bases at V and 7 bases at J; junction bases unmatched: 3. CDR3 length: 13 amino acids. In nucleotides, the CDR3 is TGTGCCAGCAGTGGGGACAGGGGGCCAGAGCAGTACTTC. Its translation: CASSGDRGPEQYF.

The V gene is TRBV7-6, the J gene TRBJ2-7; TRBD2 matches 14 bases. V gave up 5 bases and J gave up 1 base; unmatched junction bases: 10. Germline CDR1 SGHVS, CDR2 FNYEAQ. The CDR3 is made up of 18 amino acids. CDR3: CASSLGTSGGRRSYEQYF. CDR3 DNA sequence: TGTGCCAGCAGCCTCGGGACTAGCGGGGGAAGAAGATCCTACGAGCAGTACTTC.

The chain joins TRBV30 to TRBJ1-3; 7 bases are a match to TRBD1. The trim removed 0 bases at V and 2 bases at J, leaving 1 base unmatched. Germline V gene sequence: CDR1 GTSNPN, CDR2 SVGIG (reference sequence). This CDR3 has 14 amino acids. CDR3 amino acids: CAWSVRGAGNTIYF. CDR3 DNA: TGTGCCTGGAGTGTCAGGGGGGCTGGAAACACCATATATTTT.

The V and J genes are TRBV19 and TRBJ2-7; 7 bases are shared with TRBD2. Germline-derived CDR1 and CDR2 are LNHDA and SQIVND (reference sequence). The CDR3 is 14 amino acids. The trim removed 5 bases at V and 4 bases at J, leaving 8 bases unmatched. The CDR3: CASSLGTTQYEQYF. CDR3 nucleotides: TGTGCCAGTAGTCTGGGGACTACCCAATACGAGCAGTACTTC.

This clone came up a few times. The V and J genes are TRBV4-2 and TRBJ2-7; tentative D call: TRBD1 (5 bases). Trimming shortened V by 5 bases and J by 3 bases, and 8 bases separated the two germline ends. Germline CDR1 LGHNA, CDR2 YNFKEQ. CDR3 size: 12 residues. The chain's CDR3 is CASSVDSYEQYF. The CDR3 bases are TGTGCCAGCAGCGTCGACAGCTACGAGCAGTACTTC.

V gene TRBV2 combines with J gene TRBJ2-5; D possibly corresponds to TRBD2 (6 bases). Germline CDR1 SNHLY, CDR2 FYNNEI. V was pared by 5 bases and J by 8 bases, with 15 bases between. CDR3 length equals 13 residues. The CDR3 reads CASSWGVANTQYF. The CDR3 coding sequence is TGTGCCAGCAGTTGGGGGGTCGCGAATACCCAGTACTTC.

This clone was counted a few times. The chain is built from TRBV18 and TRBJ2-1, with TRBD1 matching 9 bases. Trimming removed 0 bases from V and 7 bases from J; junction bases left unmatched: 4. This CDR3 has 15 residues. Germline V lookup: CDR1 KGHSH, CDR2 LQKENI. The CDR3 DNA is TGTGCCAGCTCACCACCGGGACAGGGCTTGAATGAGCAGTTCTTC. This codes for CASSPPGQGLNEQFF. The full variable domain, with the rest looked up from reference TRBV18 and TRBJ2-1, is NAGVMQNPRHLVRRRGQEARLRCSPMKGHSHVYWYRQLPEEGLKFMVYLQKENIIDESGMPKERFSAEFPKEGPSILRIQQVVRGDSAAYFCASSPPGQGLNEQFFGPGTRLTVL.

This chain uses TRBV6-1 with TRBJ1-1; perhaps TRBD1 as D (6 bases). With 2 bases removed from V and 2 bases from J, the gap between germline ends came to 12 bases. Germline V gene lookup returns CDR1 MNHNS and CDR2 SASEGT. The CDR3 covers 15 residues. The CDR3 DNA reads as TGTGCCAGCAGTGAATGGGACACGACAAACACTGAAGCTTTCTTT. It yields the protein CASSEWDTTNTEAFF.

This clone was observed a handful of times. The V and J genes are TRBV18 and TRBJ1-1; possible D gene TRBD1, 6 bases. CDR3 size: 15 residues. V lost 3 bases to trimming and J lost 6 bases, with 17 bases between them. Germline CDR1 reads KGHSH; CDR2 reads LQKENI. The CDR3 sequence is CASSPSQGVRAEAFF. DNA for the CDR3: TGTGCCAGCTCACCCTCACAGGGAGTTCGCGCTGAAGCTTTCTTT.

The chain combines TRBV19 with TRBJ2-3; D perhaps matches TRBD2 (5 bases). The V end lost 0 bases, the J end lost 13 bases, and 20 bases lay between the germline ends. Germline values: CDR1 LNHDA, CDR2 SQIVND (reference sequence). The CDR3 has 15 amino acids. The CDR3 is CASSIEGGGAKPEYF. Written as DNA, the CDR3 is TGTGCCAGTAGTATAGAGGGCGGAGGTGCGAAGCCGGAGTATTTT.

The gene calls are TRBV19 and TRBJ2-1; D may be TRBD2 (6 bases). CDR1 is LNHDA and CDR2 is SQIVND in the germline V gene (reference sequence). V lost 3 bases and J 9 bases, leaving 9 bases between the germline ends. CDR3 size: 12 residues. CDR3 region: CASSIGGGEQFF. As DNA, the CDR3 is TGTGCCAGTAGTATCGGGGGAGGTGAGCAGTTCTTC. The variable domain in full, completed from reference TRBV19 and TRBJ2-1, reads DGGITQSPKYLFRKEGQNVTLSCEQNLNHDAMYWYRQDPGQGLRLIYYSQIVNDFQKGDIAEGYSVSREKKESFPLTVTSAQKNPTAFYLCASSIGGGEQFFGPGTRLTVL.

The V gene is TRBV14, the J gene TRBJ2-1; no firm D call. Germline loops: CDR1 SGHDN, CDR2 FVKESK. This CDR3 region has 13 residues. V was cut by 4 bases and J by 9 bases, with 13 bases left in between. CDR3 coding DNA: TGTGCCAGCAGCCGTCTCAGGTTCTGTGAGCAGTTCTTC. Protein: CASSRLRFCEQFF.

CDR3: CASSSSRTGETQYF. The CDR3 coding sequence is TGTGCCAGCAGCTCCTCAAGGACAGGAGAGACCCAGTACTTC. The chain is built from TRBV11-2 and TRBJ2-5, with 7 positions matching TRBD1. The trim removed 4 bases at V and 4 bases at J, leaving 6 bases unmatched. CDR3 length equals 14 residues. Germline assignment: CDR1 SGHAT and CDR2 FQNNGV.